A selection of T cell receptor beta chains follows, all from one sample in a study of technical replicates of blood from a handful of donors. The method was immunoSEQ multiplex PCR; TCRdb's version includes in-frame clones alone and lacks a portion of them. The data show 65,000 to 95,000 clones, with approximately 97% seen just once and less than 0.2% held by the top ten. Material: T cells isolated from PBMCs. The source is a human donor in good health. The CDR3 runs from the conserved cysteine through the conserved F or W. The D gene is left open where the match is weak. The size entry is marked missing in some rows and otherwise reads once, few, many or a size class.

d_call,clone_size,v_call,j_call,cdr3_aa,cdr3_nt
TRBD1,.,TRBV11-3,TRBJ1-3,CASSFGQVFGGNTIYF,TGTGCCAGCAGCTTCGGACAGGTCTTTGGGGGAAACACCATATATTTT
.,.,TRBV5-1,TRBJ2-5,CASSVGTKQGETQYF,TGCGCCAGCAGCGTGGGGACAAAACAGGGAGAGACCCAGTACTTC
.,.,TRBV11-3,TRBJ2-7,CASSQTEYEQYF,TGTGCCAGCAGCCAGACGGAGTACGAGCAGTACTTC
TRBD1,.,TRBV7-3,TRBJ1-1,CASTRDRAFAEAFF,TGTGCCAGCACACGGGACAGAGCGTTCGCTGAAGCTTTCTTT
.,once,TRBV19,TRBJ1-1,CASSIGGRAFF,TGTGCCAGCTCAATAGGGGGAAGGGCTTTCTTT
.,.,TRBV4-1,TRBJ2-3,CASSPLGGPRLSSTDTQYF,TGCGCCAGCAGCCCGTTGGGGGGGCCGCGTCTTTCTAGCACAGATACGCAGTATTTT
.,.,TRBV29-1,TRBJ2-7,CSVVPRAGVSYEQYF,TGCAGCGTTGTACCCCGCGCTGGAGTCTCCTACGAGCAGTACTTC
TRBD2,.,TRBV6-5,TRBJ2-1,CASSYSGGGNNEQFF,TGTGCCAGCAGTTACTCTGGCGGGGGGAACAATGAGCAGTTCTTC
TRBD1,.,TRBV6-5,TRBJ1-6,CASSRGQGVSPLHF,TGTGCCAGCAGCCGAGGACAGGGTGTTTCACCCCTCCACTTT
.,.,TRBV5-6,TRBJ2-1,CASRQLGGFDEQFF,TGTGCCAGCAGGCAACTCGGGGGTTTTGATGAGCAGTTCTTC
TRBD1,.,TRBV5-1,TRBJ1-6,CASRGKGTGDSPLHF,TGCGCCAGCAGAGGTAAGGGGACAGGTGATTCACCCCTCCACTTT
TRBD1,.,TRBV29-1,TRBJ2-1,CSDRQGAGEQFF,TGCAGCGACCGACAGGGGGCGGGTGAGCAGTTCTTC
.,.,TRBV2,TRBJ1-1,CASSEPRGGVLEAFF,TGTGCCAGCAGTGAACCTCGAGGGGGAGTCCTTGAAGCTTTCTTT
.,.,TRBV7-9,TRBJ2-1,CASSSPFGGHVEQFF,TGTGCCAGCAGCTCCCCCTTCGGGGGGCACGTTGAGCAGTTCTTC
.,.,TRBV9,TRBJ2-1,CASSINLRAGSSYNEQFF,TGTGCCAGCAGCATAAATCTCAGGGCAGGAAGCTCCTACAATGAGCAGTTCTTC
TRBD1,.,TRBV7-2,TRBJ1-2,CASSSTFGTGDGYTF,TGTGCCAGCAGCTCAACCTTTGGGACAGGGGATGGCTACACCTTC
TRBD2,.,TRBV5-1,TRBJ2-5,CASSLARLAEQETQYF,TGCGCCAGCAGCTTGGCCCGACTAGCGGAACAAGAGACCCAGTACTTC
.,.,TRBV10-3,TRBJ1-1,CAIGDWDVEAFF,TGTGCCATCGGGGACTGGGATGTTGAAGCTTTCTTT
.,.,TRBV6-5,TRBJ2-7,CASSYGGGLNYEQYF,TGTGCCAGCAGTTACGGGGGGGGGCTCAACTACGAGCAGTACTTC
TRBD2,once,TRBV5-6,TRBJ2-7,CASSLTSGLSYEQYF,TGTGCCAGCAGCTTGACTAGCGGTCTCTCCTACGAGCAGTACTTC
TRBD1,once,TRBV6-5,TRBJ1-2,CASSYQGQGPGYTF,TGTGCCAGCAGTTACCAAGGACAGGGCCCTGGCTACACCTTC
.,once,TRBV6-5,TRBJ2-5,CASSYSSGGGVETQYF,TGTGCCAGCAGTTACTCAAGTGGTGGGGGCGTGGAGACCCAGTACTTC
.,.,TRBV5-1,TRBJ1-4,CASSLALFNEKLFF,TGCGCCAGCAGCTTGGCCCTATTTAATGAAAAACTGTTTTTT
.,.,TRBV5-6,TRBJ1-5,CASSGWTGGNQPQHF,TGTGCCAGCAGCGGTTGGACGGGGGGCAATCAGCCCCAGCATTTT
.,.,TRBV4-1,TRBJ2-7,CASSQEEDGPYEQYF,TGCGCCAGCAGCCAAGAGGAGGACGGGCCCTACGAGCAGTACTTC
.,.,TRBV28,TRBJ1-1,CASSSTRYTEAFF,TGTGCCAGCAGTTCTACGCGGTACACTGAAGCTTTCTTT
.,.,TRBV27,TRBJ2-2,CASSLEGRRFPTGELFF,TGTGCCAGCAGTTTAGAAGGCAGGCGATTCCCGACCGGGGAGCTGTTTTTT
.,.,TRBV2,TRBJ1-5,CASSALQGLNQPQHF,TGTGCCAGCAGTGCCCTACAGGGTCTCAATCAGCCCCAGCATTTT
TRBD2,.,TRBV10-3,TRBJ2-1,CAISAPTAGDNEQFF,TGTGCCATCAGTGCCCCGACGGCGGGAGACAATGAGCAGTTCTTC
.,.,TRBV28,TRBJ2-7,CASRPEGTYEQYF,TGTGCCAGCAGACCGGAGGGTACCTACGAGCAGTACTTC
.,.,TRBV6-9,TRBJ2-7,CASSYSQGREQYF,TGTGCCAGCAGTTATTCTCAGGGCAGGGAGCAGTACTTC
TRBD1,.,TRBV6-1,TRBJ2-2,CASVRTGTTGELFF,TGTGCCAGCGTGAGGACAGGGACCACCGGGGAGCTGTTTTTT
.,.,TRBV2,TRBJ1-5,CASVPGNNQPQHF,TGTGCCAGTGTCCCCGGGAACAATCAGCCCCAGCATTTT
TRBD1,once,TRBV6-5,TRBJ1-5,CASSYSRGGQPQHF,TGTGCCAGCAGTTACTCGAGAGGGGGCCAGCCCCAGCATTTT
.,.,TRBV2,TRBJ2-3,CASSEEGSDTQYF,TGTGCCAGCAGTGAGGAGGGCTCAGATACGCAGTATTTT
.,.,TRBV9,TRBJ1-4,CASSAATNEKLFF,TGTGCCAGCAGCGCCGCAACTAATGAAAAACTGTTTTTT
.,.,TRBV7-8,TRBJ2-2,CASRLPSEELFF,TGTGCCAGCAGACTACCGTCCGAGGAGCTGTTTTTT
TRBD2,.,TRBV10-2,TRBJ2-3,CASRVGLAGDPLRGTQYF,TGCGCCAGTAGAGTGGGGCTAGCGGGAGATCCTCTCCGGGGTACGCAGTATTTT
.,.,TRBV2,TRBJ1-1,CARAQLTGRRTEAFF,TGTGCCAGAGCACAATTAACAGGTCGAAGAACTGAAGCTTTCTTT
.,.,TRBV9,TRBJ1-2,CASSVVDIGYTF,TGTGCCAGCAGCGTAGTGGACATTGGCTACACCTTC
.,.,TRBV10-1,TRBJ2-5,CASSEDEGETQYF,TGCGCCAGCAGTGAGGATGAGGGAGAGACCCAGTACTTC
TRBD1,once,TRBV7-9,TRBJ2-5,CASSLGQGASETQYF,TGTGCCAGCAGCTTAGGTCAGGGGGCTTCGGAGACCCAGTACTTC
TRBD1,.,TRBV5-1,TRBJ1-2,CASSLGQGGYGYTF,TGCGCCAGCAGCTTGGGACAGGGGGGCTATGGCTACACCTTC
TRBD1,.,TRBV4-2,TRBJ1-1,CASSQEYRGLNTEAFF,TGTGCCAGCAGCCAAGAGTACAGGGGACTGAACACTGAAGCTTTCTTT
TRBD2,.,TRBV28,TRBJ2-7,CASSRGLAGVDEQYF,TGTGCCAGCAGCCGAGGACTAGCGGGAGTTGACGAGCAGTACTTC
TRBD1,.,TRBV9,TRBJ2-7,CASSGGQGAGVEQYF,TGTGCCAGCAGCGGGGGACAGGGGGCAGGGGTCGAGCAGTACTTC
TRBD1,.,TRBV29-1,TRBJ1-2,CSYLGQEISGYTF,TGCAGCTACCTAGGACAGGAGATATCTGGCTACACCTTC
.,.,TRBV7-8,TRBJ2-5,CASSLAVREETQYF,TGTGCCAGCAGCTTAGCAGTCCGCGAAGAGACCCAGTACTTC
.,.,TRBV28,TRBJ2-1,CASSQHSPYNEQFF,TGTGCCAGCAGTCAGCACAGCCCCTACAATGAGCAGTTCTTC
.,.,TRBV27,TRBJ2-7,CASSYDSTYEQYF,TGTGCCAGCAGTTACGACAGTACCTACGAGCAGTACTTC
TRBD1,.,TRBV29-1,TRBJ1-1,CSVDGLTGRPSNTEAFF,TGCAGCGTTGATGGCTTGACAGGGCGACCTTCGAACACTGAAGCTTTCTTT